These T cell receptor beta chains were read from a single sample in a study of vaccination and CD4 T cells after COVID-19. No antigens are known for them. TCRdb itself ran the PCR reads through MiXCR, one entry per CDR3 protein. This repertoire shows approximately 9,300 distinct CDR3 sequences, around two fifths found once; its top ten account for around an eighth. Sequenced sample: CD4+ T cells from blood, cultured in vitro. The receptors derive from a human donor in good health. Each CDR3 is given without its conserved first and last residue. A D gene is named only where the DNA matches it firmly.

v_gene: TRBV5-1; d_gene: .; j_gene: TRBJ2-3; CDR3aa: ANPEGLSTDTQY
v_gene: TRBV29-1; d_gene: .; j_gene: TRBJ1-2; CDR3aa: SVESGYGYT
v_gene: TRBV10-3; d_gene: .; j_gene: TRBJ2-7; CDR3aa: AISEQQNYEQY
v_gene: TRBV29-1; d_gene: .; j_gene: TRBJ2-3; CDR3aa: SVGRGGTDTQY
v_gene: TRBV12-5; d_gene: .; j_gene: TRBJ2-5; CDR3aa: ASGLGSGLETQY
v_gene: TRBV9; d_gene: .; j_gene: TRBJ1-1; CDR3aa: ASSLGGGTEAF
v_gene: TRBV6-1; d_gene: .; j_gene: TRBJ1-1; CDR3aa: ASSEQKNTEAF
v_gene: TRBV20-1; d_gene: .; j_gene: TRBJ2-1; CDR3aa: SASGVGYSYNEQF
v_gene: TRBV11-2; d_gene: .; j_gene: TRBJ1-2; CDR3aa: ASSPHVEWGGYGYT
v_gene: TRBV20-1; d_gene: .; j_gene: TRBJ1-2; CDR3aa: SATVRQIHGYT
v_gene: TRBV20-1; d_gene: .; j_gene: TRBJ2-5; CDR3aa: SAVGGRETQY
v_gene: TRBV5-4; d_gene: TRBD2; j_gene: TRBJ2-5; CDR3aa: ASSLVGGWASGAQETQY
v_gene: TRBV29-1; d_gene: .; j_gene: TRBJ2-2; CDR3aa: SVDRNTGELF
v_gene: TRBV27; d_gene: .; j_gene: TRBJ1-2; CDR3aa: ASSLKGVNYGYT